The present T cell receptor beta chain was sequenced within a study of graft-versus-host responses after intestinal transplantation. Study-level background: The whole recipient group had anti-thymocyte globulin induction followed by tacrolimus and steroids for roughly 3 years. General observations from the study: In recipient marrow, GvH clones were found, and some appeared first in ileum or blood. With peak circulating GvH clone levels came an association with early post-transplant HvG declines. Graft-versus-host to host-versus-graft clonal ratios in allografts were high in patients with graft-donor T cell macrochimerism.

V lost 2 bases to trimming and J lost 5 bases; unmatched junction nucleotides: 6. CDR1 is MDHEN, CDR2 SYDVKM, per germline. The CDR3 has 15 amino acids. Sequencing used immunoSEQ multiplex PCR; TCRdb keeps in-frame clones, though not all of them. The table lists about 85,000 clones, 75% to 95% of them singletons. As to this clone: What it binds is unknown.

This receptor was obtained from a human donor who was the organ donor for an intestinal transplant. The rearrangement links TRBV28 to TRBJ2-5, with TRBD1 identical over 9 bases. The sequences come from unstimulated CD8+ T cells sorted from spleen or lymph node cells, collected before transplant. For the CDR3, the DNA is TGTGCCAGCAGTTTAGGAACAGGGGGCAGGGAGACCCAGTACTTC. This translates into CASSLGTGGRETQYF.